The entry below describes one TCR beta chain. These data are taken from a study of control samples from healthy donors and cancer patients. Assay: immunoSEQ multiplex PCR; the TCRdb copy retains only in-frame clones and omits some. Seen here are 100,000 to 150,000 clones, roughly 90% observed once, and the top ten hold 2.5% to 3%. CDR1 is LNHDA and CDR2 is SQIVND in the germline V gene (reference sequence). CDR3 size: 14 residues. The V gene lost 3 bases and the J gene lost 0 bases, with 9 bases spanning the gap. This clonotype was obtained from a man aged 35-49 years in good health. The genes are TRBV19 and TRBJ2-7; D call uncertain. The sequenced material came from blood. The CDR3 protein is CASSIQESSYEQYF. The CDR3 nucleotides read TGTGCCAGTAGTATTCAGGAAAGCTCCTACGAGCAGTACTTC.